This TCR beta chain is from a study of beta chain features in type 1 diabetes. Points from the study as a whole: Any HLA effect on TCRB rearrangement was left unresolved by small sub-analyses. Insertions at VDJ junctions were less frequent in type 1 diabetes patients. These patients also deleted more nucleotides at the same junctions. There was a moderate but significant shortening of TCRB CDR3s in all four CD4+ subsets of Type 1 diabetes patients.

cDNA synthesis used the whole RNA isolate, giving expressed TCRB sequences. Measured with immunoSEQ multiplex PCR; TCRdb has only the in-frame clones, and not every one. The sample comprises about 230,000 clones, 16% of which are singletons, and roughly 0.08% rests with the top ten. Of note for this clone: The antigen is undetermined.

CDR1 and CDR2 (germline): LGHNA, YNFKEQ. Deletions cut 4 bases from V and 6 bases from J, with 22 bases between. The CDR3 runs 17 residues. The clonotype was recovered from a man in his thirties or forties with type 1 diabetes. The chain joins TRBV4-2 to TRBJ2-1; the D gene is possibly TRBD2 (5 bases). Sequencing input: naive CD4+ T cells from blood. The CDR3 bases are TGTGCCAGCAGCCTTTGGGCAGCGGTGCAGATGGGCAATGAGCAGTTCTTC. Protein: CASSLWAAVQMGNEQFF.